Following are 13 T cell receptor beta chains from one sample sequenced in a study of blood T cells in healthy people across ages. Alongside a J-beta primer mix, a sample-barcoded 5' primer served in a second PCR lasting about 7 to 11 cycles. One entry per CDR3 protein results from TCRdb running MiXCR on the 5' RACE reads. Altogether 2 million or so distinct CDR3 sequences are present, less than 50% being singletons, with the ten largest covering 2% to 2.5%. What was sequenced was blood. The receptors stem from a middle-aged woman in good health.

This clonotype was detected only a few times. The CDR3: CASSGLSGTGGYGYTF. DNA for the CDR3: TGTGCCAGCAGTGGTTTATCCGGGACAGGAGGCTATGGCTACACCTTC. The V call is TRBV25-1, the J call TRBJ1-2, with 8 bases matching TRBD1. This CDR3 has 16 amino acids. Germline values: CDR1 MGHDK, CDR2 SYGVNS. V lost 4 bases, J lost 4 bases, and 11 bases stayed unmatched.

This clonotype appeared a few times. The chain carries TRBV25-1 and TRBJ2-4; 7 nucleotides match TRBD2. With 0 bases clipped from V and 13 bases from J, the junction kept 3 bases outside the gene matches. In germline, CDR1 is MGHDK, CDR2 SYGVNS. CDR3 length equals 12 residues. CDR3 sequence reads: CASSEYGGEQYF. CDR3 DNA sequence: TGTGCCAGCAGTGAATATGGGGGGGAGCAGTACTTC.

The V call is TRBV20-1, the J call TRBJ2-5; no firm D call. V was trimmed by 2 bases and J by 4 bases, leaving 14 bases between them. This CDR3 has 14 amino acids. Germline assignment: CDR1 DFQATT and CDR2 SNEGSKA (reference sequence). The CDR3 bases are TGCAGTGCTAGACAAAGGGCGCGTGGAGAGACCCAGTACTTC. It specifies CSARQRARGETQYF.

V usage is TRBV16 and J usage is TRBJ2-5; a possible D gene is TRBD2 (6 bases). V lost 4 bases and J 5 bases, leaving 26 bases between the germline ends. The CDR3 consists of 18 residues. Germline CDR1 KGHSY, CDR2 FQNENV. CDR3 region: CASSRPGSPRKDLETQYF. The CDR3, as DNA: TGTGCCAGCAGCCGACCCGGGAGTCCACGAAAAGACCTGGAGACCCAGTACTTC.

This chain's CDR3 is CASSFTPGFQETQYF. As DNA, the CDR3 is TGTGCCAGCAGCTTCACTCCGGGTTTCCAAGAGACCCAGTACTTC. The chain has TRBV5-6 and TRBJ2-5; D ambiguous. The CDR3 loop spans 15 amino acids. Germline V gene data show CDR1 as SGHDT and CDR2 as YYEEEE. V lost 2 bases, J lost 1 base, and 12 bases lay in between. The whole variable domain, filled in from reference TRBV5-6 and TRBJ2-5, reads DAGVTQSPTHLIKTRGQQVTLRCSPKSGHDTVSWYQQALGQGPQFIFQYYEEEERQRGNFPDRFSGHQFPNYSSELNVNALLLGDSALYLCASSFTPGFQETQYFGPGTRLLVL.

This clonotype was observed a few times. The chain has TRBV5-6 and TRBJ1-2; 8 bases align to TRBD1. The CDR3 has 17 residues. Looked up from germline, CDR1 is SGHDT and CDR2 is YYEEEE. Unmatched junction bases numbered 12, after V lost 2 bases and J lost 3 bases. CDR3 protein: CASSFYSGTGHHYGYTF. CDR3 coding DNA: TGTGCCAGCAGCTTCTACTCAGGGACAGGTCATCACTATGGCTACACCTTC.

This clonotype was seen more than once but under ten times. The gene calls are TRBV29-1 and TRBJ2-3; 13 bases are a match to TRBD2. J lost 3 bases, V lost 0 bases, and 6 bases had no gene match. CDR3 size: 17 residues. Looked up from germline, CDR1 is SQVTM and CDR2 is ANQGSEA. This chain's CDR3 is CSVEDWELAGGTDTQYF. DNA of the CDR3: TGCAGCGTTGAAGATTGGGAACTAGCGGGGGGGACAGATACGCAGTATTTT.

This chain's CDR3 is CASSQGQQGFETQYF. In DNA, the CDR3 is TGTGCCAGCAGCCAAGGTCAACAGGGGTTTGAGACCCAGTACTTC. The chain links TRBV4-2 to TRBJ2-4; TRBD1 aligns across 7 bases. TRBJ2-5 explains the end of the DNA better; the J call may be wrong. This CDR3 is 15 amino acids long. Germline-derived CDR1 and CDR2 are LGHNA and YNFKEQ.

The V call is TRBV6-6, the J call TRBJ2-7; D is possibly TRBD2 (6 bases). Looked up from germline, CDR1 is MNHNY and CDR2 is SVGAGI (reference sequence). This CDR3 has 12 amino acids. With 10 bases removed from V and 5 bases from J, the gap between germline ends came to 15 bases. Here the CDR3 reads CATGGGSHEQYF. The CDR3 DNA follows: TGTGCCACTGGAGGAGGGTCCCACGAGCAGTACTTC.

The rearrangement links TRBV11-2 to TRBJ2-5; no definite D call. Looked up from germline, CDR1 is SGHAT and CDR2 is FQNNGV. This CDR3 has 14 amino acids. Trimming pared 2 bases from V and 0 bases from J, leaving 7 bases between. The CDR3 loop reads CASSLNTYQETQYF. The DNA for the CDR3 is TGTGCCAGCAGCTTAAACACGTACCAAGAGACCCAGTACTTC.

A few counts support this clonotype. The chain links TRBV21-1 to TRBJ2-3; the DNA was not used to check the table's D call, TRBD1. TRBV21-1 is an annotated pseudogene. CDR3 length equals 21 residues. CDR3 protein: CASSKVVALTGPGESTDTQYF. The CDR3 DNA sequence: TGTGCCAGCAGCAAAGTTGTAGCTCTTACGGGGCCCGGGGAAAGCACAGATACGCAGTATTTT.

The chain joins TRBV7-9 to TRBJ2-7; perhaps TRBD2 as D (6 bases). The CDR3 runs 14 residues. Trimming left V 5 bases short and J 2 bases short, with 13 bases between. The germline gives CDR1 SEHNR, CDR2 FQNEAQ (reference sequence). The CDR3, as DNA: TGTGCCAGCAGCCCGTGGGAGGAACCCTACGAGCAGTACTTC. Translation: CASSPWEEPYEQYF.

J is TRBJ2-5 and V is TRBV4-3; 7 bases are a match to TRBD1. The V gene's germline CDR1 is LGHNA and CDR2 YSLEER. Germline trimming cut 2 bases from V and 5 bases from J; bases unmatched to any gene: 8. CDR3 size: 15 residues. CDR3 residues: CASSQRVTGAETQYF. CDR3 DNA sequence: TGCGCCAGCAGCCAAAGAGTCACAGGGGCTGAGACCCAGTACTTC.